These 3 T cell receptor beta chains share one sample of origin, sequenced in a study of shared clonotypes between healthy human individuals. Clones were sequenced by immunoSEQ multiplex PCR, and TCRdb holds only the in-frame ones, with some missing. The profile covers hundreds of thousands of clones, with approximately 80% appearing a single time and 12% taken by the ten largest. Sequencing input: PBMCs. Source of these receptors: a woman in her 40s in good health. Some clones in this sample may be carry-over from other donors' samples.

This clone was seen many times. The rearrangement joins TRBV18 to TRBJ1-1; 7 nucleotides match TRBD1. V gave up 1 base and J gave up 3 bases; unmatched junction bases: 8. Germline CDR1 reads KGHSH; CDR2 reads LQKENI. The CDR3 is 16 residues long. The CDR3 region is CASSPRSRGRDTEAFF. CDR3 in DNA: TGTGCCAGCTCACCACGATCGAGGGGGCGGGACACTGAAGCTTTCTTT.

Comments on this clone: One base away lies a much larger clone, so this may be a sequencing read error. The identical CDR3 is also encoded by other nucleotide sequences in the sample. J is TRBJ2-3 and V is TRBV7-9, with 10 bases fitting TRBD2. CDR1 is SEHNR, CDR2 FQNEAQ, per germline (reference sequence). The length of the CDR3 is 16 residues. CDR3 residues: CASSLALAGVSDTQYF. CDR3 DNA sequence: TGTGCCAGCAGCTTAGCCCTAGCGGGAGTGTCAGATACGCAGTACTTT.

This clone was counted a single time. This likely stems from a read error, as it lies one base from a far larger clone. V and J are TRBV29-1 and TRBJ2-7, with 8 bases that match TRBD2. The CDR3 covers 13 residues. Trimming at V came to 4 bases and at J to 3 bases, leaving 5 bases not matched to a gene. CDR1 and CDR2 from the germline V gene are SQVTM and ANQGSEA. The CDR3 region is CSVAGLVGYEQYF. In nucleotides, the CDR3 is TGCAGCGTTGCGGGACTAGTGGGCTACGAGCAGTACTTC.